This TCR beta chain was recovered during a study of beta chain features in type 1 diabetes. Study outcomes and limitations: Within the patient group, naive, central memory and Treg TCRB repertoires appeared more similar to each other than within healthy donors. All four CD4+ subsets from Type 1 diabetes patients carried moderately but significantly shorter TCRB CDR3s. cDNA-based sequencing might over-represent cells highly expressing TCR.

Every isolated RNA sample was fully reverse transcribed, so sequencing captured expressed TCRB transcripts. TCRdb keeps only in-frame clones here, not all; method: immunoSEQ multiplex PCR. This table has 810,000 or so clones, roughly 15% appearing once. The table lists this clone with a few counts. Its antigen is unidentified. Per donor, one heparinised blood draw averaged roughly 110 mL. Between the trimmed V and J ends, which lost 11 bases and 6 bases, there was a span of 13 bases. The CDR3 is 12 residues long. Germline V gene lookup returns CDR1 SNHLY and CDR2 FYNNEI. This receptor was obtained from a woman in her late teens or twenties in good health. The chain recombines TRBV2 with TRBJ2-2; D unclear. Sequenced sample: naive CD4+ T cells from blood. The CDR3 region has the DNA TGTGCCCGTCGAAGATTTTCCGGGGAGCTGTTTTTT. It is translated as CARRRFSGELFF. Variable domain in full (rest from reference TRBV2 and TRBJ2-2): EPEVTQTPSHQVTQMGQEVILRCVPISNHLYFYWYRQILGQKVEFLVSFYNNEISEKSEIFDDQFSVERPDGSNFTLKIRSTKLEDSAMYFCARRRFSGELFFGEGSRLTVL.